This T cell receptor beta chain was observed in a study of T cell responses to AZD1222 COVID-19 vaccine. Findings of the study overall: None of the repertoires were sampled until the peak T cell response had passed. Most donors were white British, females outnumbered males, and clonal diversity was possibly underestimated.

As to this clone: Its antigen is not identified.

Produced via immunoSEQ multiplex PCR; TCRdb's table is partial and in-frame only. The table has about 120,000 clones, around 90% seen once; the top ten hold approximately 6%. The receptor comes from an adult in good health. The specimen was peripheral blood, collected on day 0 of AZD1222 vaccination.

CDR3 sequence: CASSRTGQGAGQPQHF. The CDR3 DNA reads TGTGCCAGCAGTCGAACGGGTCAGGGGGCGGGTCAGCCCCAGCATTTT. V is TRBV6-6 and J is TRBJ1-5; 8 nucleotides align to TRBD1. The CDR3 is made up of 16 amino acids. Germline assignment: CDR1 MNHNY and CDR2 SVGAGI (reference sequence). V was pared by 5 bases and J by 6 bases, with 12 bases of the junction left unmatched.